This TCR beta chain was profiled in a study of cytomegalovirus exposure and HLA in healthy donors (dated by TCRdb to 2016 to 2017). Regarding the complete study: A later analysis indicated that the 120 or so validation repertoires were generated on the platform also employed for the 700 or so repertoires of the first cohort. The study was designed to test whether signatures of past pathogen exposure could be identified by cataloging public T cell receptors. Along with the roughly 610-subject first cohort, a separate validation cohort of 120 different subjects was used. High-throughput TCR immunosequencing, statistical association of individual TCRs with disease status, and machine learning were combined to predict cytomegalovirus infection status. General findings and caveats noted by the study authors: In vitro tests confirmed that three of the cytomegalovirus-associated TCR beta chains recognize cytomegalovirus antigens. Of the cluster scores, roughly 93% were above 0 in a later analysis, which found that TCRs clustered in the first cohort also tended to co-occur in the 95 to 150 validation repertoires. According to the authors, the approach could potentially be generalized to other disease states and immunological phenotypes. Most TCR sequences were observed very rarely across donors, whereas some public TCRs were present in many individuals. The study gave a list of under 200 TCR beta chains associated with cytomegalovirus. The classifier was reported to diagnose cytomegalovirus status with high specificity and sensitivity in both the original cohort and the validation cohort. A later analysis lacked HLA typing for the validation cohort, so it scored co-occurrence in that cohort across all 120 or so repertoires.

CDR1 and CDR2 were assigned from the germline V gene as SGHNT and YENEEA. V loses 4 bases, J loses 4 bases, and the germline ends lie 26 bases apart. The CDR3 covers 19 residues, taking in both the cysteine and the phenylalanine. The DNA shown is the 57-base CDR3, in frame from base 1. The library was obtained by the immunoSEQ multiplex PCR assay. From the authors' description of their analysis: To diagnose cytomegalovirus status from the catalog of TCR beta chain sequences, a statistical classification framework was built. The clones in this table, taken by TCRdb from immuneACCESS, are in-frame only. Not every clone is retained; where verified, under half of the shortfall comes from an unresolved V gene, and the cause of the rest is unknown. The V and J calls and clone size come from that table; D and trimming were worked out from the DNA. Across this sample there are approximately 160,000 clones, with about 88% seen only once. 3% to 3.5% of the sample rests with the top ten.

The donors belonged to the validation cohort of around 120 subjects, which was separate from the roughly 670-subject first cohort. Worth noting for this clone: Its antigen is currently not known. No quality values exist for individual bases; no much larger clone is one base distant.

The chain is encoded by TRBV11-3 joined to TRBJ2-1; possibly the D gene is TRBD2, per 5 matching bases. The receptor comes from a young woman in good health and CMV-seropositive. The sequenced sample consisted of PBMCs. The DNA sequence is TGTGCCAGCAGCTCTCGTCTCCCTTTCCGGGATGAGGGATACAATGAGCAGTTCTTC. It encodes CASSSRLPFRDEGYNEQFF.